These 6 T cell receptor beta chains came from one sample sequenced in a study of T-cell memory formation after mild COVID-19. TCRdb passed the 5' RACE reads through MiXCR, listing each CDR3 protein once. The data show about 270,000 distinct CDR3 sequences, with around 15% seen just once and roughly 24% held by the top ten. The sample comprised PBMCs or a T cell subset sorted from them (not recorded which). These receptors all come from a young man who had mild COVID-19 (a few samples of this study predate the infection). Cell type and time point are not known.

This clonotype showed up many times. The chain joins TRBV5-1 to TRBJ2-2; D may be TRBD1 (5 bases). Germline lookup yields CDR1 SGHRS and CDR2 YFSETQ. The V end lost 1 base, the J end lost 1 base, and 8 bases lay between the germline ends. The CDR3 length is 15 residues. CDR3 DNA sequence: TGCGCCAGCAGCTTGAAAGGACAGAACACCGGGGAGCTGTTTTTT. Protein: CASSLKGQNTGELFF.

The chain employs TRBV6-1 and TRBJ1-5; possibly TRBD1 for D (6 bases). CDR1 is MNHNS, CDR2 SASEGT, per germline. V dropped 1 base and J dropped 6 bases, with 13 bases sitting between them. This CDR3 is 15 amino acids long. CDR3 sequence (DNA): TGTGCCAGCAGTGAAGTGGGGGGCTACTCTCAGCCCCAGCATTTT. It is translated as CASSEVGGYSQPQHF.

The CDR3 loop is CASRGEDSTGGIQYF. The CDR3 nucleotides read TGTGCCAGCAGGGGGGAGGATTCGACAGGGGGCATTCAGTACTTC. The chain couples TRBV27 to TRBJ2-4; 9 positions agree with TRBD1. The germline V gene has CDR1 MNHEY and CDR2 SMNVEV (reference sequence). The CDR3 covers 15 residues. Germline trimming cut 6 bases from V and 9 bases from J; bases unmatched to any gene: 12.

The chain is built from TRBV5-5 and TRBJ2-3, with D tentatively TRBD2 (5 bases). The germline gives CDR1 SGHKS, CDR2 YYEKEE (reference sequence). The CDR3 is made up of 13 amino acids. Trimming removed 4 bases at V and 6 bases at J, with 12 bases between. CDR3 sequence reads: CASSPQVADTQYF. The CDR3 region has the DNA TGTGCCAGCAGCCCCCAGGTAGCGGATACGCAGTATTTT.

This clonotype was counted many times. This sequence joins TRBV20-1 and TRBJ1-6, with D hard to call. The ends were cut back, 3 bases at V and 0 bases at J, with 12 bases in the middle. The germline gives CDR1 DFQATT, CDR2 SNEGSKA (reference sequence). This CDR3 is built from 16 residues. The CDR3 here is CSASSRPSSYNSPLHF. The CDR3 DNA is TGCAGTGCTAGCTCCCGGCCGAGCTCCTATAATTCACCCCTCCACTTT.

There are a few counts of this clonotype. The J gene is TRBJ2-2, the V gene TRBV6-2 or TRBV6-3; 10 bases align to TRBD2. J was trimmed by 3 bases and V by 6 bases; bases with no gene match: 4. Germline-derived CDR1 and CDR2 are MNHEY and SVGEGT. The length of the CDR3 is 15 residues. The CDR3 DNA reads TGTGCCAGCAGGCTAGCGGGGGCGGACACCGGGGAGCTGTTTTTT. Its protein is CASRLAGADTGELFF.